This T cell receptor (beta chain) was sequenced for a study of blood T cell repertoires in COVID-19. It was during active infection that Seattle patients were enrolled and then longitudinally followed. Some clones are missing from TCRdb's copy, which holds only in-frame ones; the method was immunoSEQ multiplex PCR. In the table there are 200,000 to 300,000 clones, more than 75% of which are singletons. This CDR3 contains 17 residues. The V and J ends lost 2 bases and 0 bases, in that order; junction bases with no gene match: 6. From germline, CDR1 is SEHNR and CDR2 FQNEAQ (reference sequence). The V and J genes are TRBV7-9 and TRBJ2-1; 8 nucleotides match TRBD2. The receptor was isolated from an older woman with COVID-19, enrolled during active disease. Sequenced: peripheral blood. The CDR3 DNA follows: TGTGCCAGCAGCTTACCGGGAGGGGGTAGCTCCTACAATGAGCAGTTCTTC. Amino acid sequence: CASSLPGGGSSYNEQFF. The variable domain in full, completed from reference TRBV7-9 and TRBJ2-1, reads DTGVSQNPRHKITKRGQNVTFRCDPISEHNRLYWYRQTLGQGPEFLTYFQNEAQLEKSRLLSDRFSAERPKGSFSTLEIQRTEQGDSAMYLCASSLPGGGSSYNEQFFGPGTRLTVL.